This T cell receptor (beta chain) was identified in a study of CD8 T cells in ankylosing spondylitis. Notes on the study in general: From matched ankylosing spondylitis synovial fluid, disease-linked clones were reportedly recovered at significantly enriched levels. Disease-linked clones bore a CD8+ phenotype, appearing relatively rarely in peripheral blood. For ankylosing spondylitis blood, a TCR beta motif of under ten highly homologous variants appeared characteristic. Earlier work had already found some motif variants in reactive arthritis synovial fluid and blood.

The table lists this clonotype with a few counts. Its target is not known. It was by quantitative 5'-RACE with molecular barcodes that TCR beta libraries were made. TCRdb analysed the 5' RACE reads with MiXCR anew, one entry per CDR3 protein. The sample yields roughly 370,000 distinct CDR3 sequences, 20% to 25% seen once. Sample: blood, either unsorted or a sorted T cell fraction (not recorded which). The clonotype comes from a male donor with ankylosing spondylitis.

In DNA form, the CDR3 reads TGCAGTGCCACGTTGGGCGGTTCCACTGGAAACACCATATATTTT. Translating it yields CSATLGGSTGNTIYF. The V call is TRBV20-1, the J call TRBJ1-3, with D unresolved. The ends were cut back, 6 bases at V and 2 bases at J, with 17 bases in the middle. The length of the CDR3 is 15 residues. The germline gives CDR1 DFQATT, CDR2 SNEGSKA (reference sequence).